These T cell receptor beta chains were read from a single sample in a study of T cell changes during pregnancy in multiple sclerosis. Method: immunoSEQ multiplex PCR; TCRdb's copy keeps in-frame clones and lacks some. The repertoire holds about 96,000 clones, around 92% seen once, with roughly 2.7% in the top ten. The specimen was peripheral blood, collected in the first trimester of pregnancy. These receptors came from a female donor with multiple sclerosis, enrolled in a pregnancy study. The conserved cysteine and the conserved F or W are not part of the CDR3 here. Fields, in order: J gene, V gene, CDR3 protein.

J: TRBJ1-2; V: TRBV6-6; CDR3: ASSRTQGNYGYT
J: TRBJ2-1; V: TRBV5-1; CDR3: ASSLGDRGGDEQF
J: TRBJ2-1; V: TRBV5-1; CDR3: ASSRWSANESEQF
J: TRBJ2-7; V: TRBV19; CDR3: ASSMGLADRYEQY
J: TRBJ2-7; V: TRBV19; CDR3: ASRSGGSYEQY
J: TRBJ1-1; V: TRBV27; CDR3: ASSLDRSHEAF
J: TRBJ2-7; V: TRBV28; CDR3: ASSFTGVEQY
J: TRBJ2-4; V: TRBV27; CDR3: ASSSTGLAKNIQY
J: TRBJ2-3; V: TRBV7-2; CDR3: ASSPGTTPDTQY
J: TRBJ2-3; V: TRBV9; CDR3: ASSRGLSELTDTQY
J: TRBJ2-1; V: TRBV11-3; CDR3: ASSLDQTSGPYNEQF
J: TRBJ2-1; V: TRBV7-9; CDR3: ASSFSRMYNEQF
J: TRBJ2-3; V: TRBV6-6; CDR3: ASSPGLAVNTQY
J: TRBJ1-2; V: TRBV5-8; CDR3: ASSLSEAATYGYT
J: TRBJ1-1; V: TRBV25-1; CDR3: ASSPGFEAF
J: TRBJ2-7; V: TRBV28; CDR3: ASSTGTGRYEQY
J: TRBJ2-3; V: TRBV11-2; CDR3: ASSRQREADTQY
J: TRBJ2-7; V: TRBV5-1; CDR3: ASSLEVTGSVGSEQY
J: TRBJ2-1; V: TRBV4-1; CDR3: ASSQVGTSGRIYEQF
J: TRBJ1-1; V: TRBV9; CDR3: ASSVQNMMNTEAF
J: TRBJ1-1; V: TRBV5-1; CDR3: ASSLGSGNTEAF
J: TRBJ2-5; V: TRBV5-6; CDR3: ASSFVRLSGQETQY
J: TRBJ1-5; V: TRBV27; CDR3: AIGGRNQPQH
J: TRBJ2-7; V: TRBV9; CDR3: ASSVAGTARYEQY
J: TRBJ1-5; V: TRBV4-1; CDR3: ASSQTGGAKSNQPQH
J: TRBJ2-7; V: TRBV18; CDR3: ASSPAGREQY
J: TRBJ2-1; V: TRBV4-3; CDR3: ASSQANEQF
J: TRBJ2-1; V: TRBV6-5; CDR3: ASSYFGLAGEQF
J: TRBJ2-5; V: TRBV28; CDR3: ASSGGQGGEETQY
J: TRBJ2-3; V: TRBV4-1; CDR3: ASSQSATSTDTQY
J: TRBJ1-5; V: TRBV28; CDR3: ASSSGTGGLYSNQPQH
J: TRBJ2-2; V: TRBV13; CDR3: ASSLNRAVTTGELF
J: TRBJ2-2; V: TRBV11-2; CDR3: ASSLRTWTGTGFIGELF
J: TRBJ2-7; V: TRBV6-5; CDR3: ASSPLLSGRALN
J: TRBJ2-5; V: TRBV15; CDR3: ATIAGKQETQY
J: TRBJ2-7; V: TRBV7-9; CDR3: ASSSALAEGYEQY
J: TRBJ2-2; V: TRBV29-1; CDR3: SVGRSGSRFGELF
J: TRBJ1-1; V: TRBV19; CDR3: ASSTTGDTEAF
J: TRBJ1-1; V: TRBV27; CDR3: ASSTGAGRNTEAF
J: TRBJ2-7; V: TRBV18; CDR3: ASSPTRQGSYEQY
J: TRBJ2-1; V: TRBV7-9; CDR3: ASSSVHEQF
J: TRBJ1-2; V: TRBV28; CDR3: ASRRTGGLNLNYGYT
J: TRBJ1-1; V: TRBV5-1; CDR3: ASSRRTGFTEAF
J: TRBJ2-1; V: TRBV5-1; CDR3: ASSPGVLSSYNEQF
J: TRBJ1-3; V: TRBV19; CDR3: ASSTSGNTIY
J: TRBJ2-5; V: TRBV28; CDR3: ASRREGRKTQY
J: TRBJ2-5; V: TRBV7-6; CDR3: ASSPWTEGRETQY
J: TRBJ1-5; V: TRBV4-3; CDR3: ASSQDQGQQNQPQH
J: TRBJ1-2; V: TRBV5-6; CDR3: ASSLSPQGGYGYT
J: TRBJ1-1; V: TRBV6-6; CDR3: ASSQGGTEAF
J: TRBJ1-5; V: TRBV28; CDR3: ASSPSDSGPNQPQH
J: TRBJ1-2; V: TRBV28; CDR3: ASSLSGVGGYT
J: TRBJ2-7; V: TRBV6-5; CDR3: ASSNGQVDEQY
J: TRBJ2-5; V: TRBV5-1; CDR3: ASSLQWDSGGQETQY
J: TRBJ2-7; V: TRBV19; CDR3: ASSIARGLQTYEQY
J: TRBJ2-3; V: TRBV5-6; CDR3: ASSPRRTASTDTQY
J: TRBJ2-5; V: TRBV5-6; CDR3: ASSFSSLVGTQY
J: TRBJ2-1; V: TRBV6-4; CDR3: ASSSGRDPNEQF
J: TRBJ1-5; V: TRBV30; CDR3: AWSDGLKDQPQH
J: TRBJ2-3; V: TRBV5-1; CDR3: ASSLGGVAGVSDTQY